This entry features one T cell receptor (beta chain) sequence. The antigen is not known. This entry is derived from a study of long-term antiretroviral therapy in people with HIV. Across the whole study: Sampling started about a decade before the 2015 immediate-ART recommendation.

The run of the v3.0 immunoSEQ assay was at survey level. Repertoires were generated with immunoSEQ multiplex PCR, while TCRdb's copy carries only in-frame clones and drops some. The table has over 20,000 clones, 65% to 85% seen once; the top ten hold 4.5% to 5.5%. Findings and caveats of the study: Following ART, diversity rose but still fell short of transplant donor controls.

Only United States sites treated participants with HIV. Germline assignment: CDR1 SGHRS and CDR2 YFSETQ. The CDR3 contains 15 residues. V lost 2 bases to trimming and J lost 2 bases; unmatched junction nucleotides: 3. The source of this sequence is a man aged 18 to 29 with HIV. The material sequenced was unsorted PBMCs, taken 3 years after starting antiretroviral therapy. The chain couples TRBV5-1 to TRBJ2-2; 7 bases agree with TRBD2. The CDR3 nucleotides read TGCGCCAGCAGCTTCGGGGGACTAAACACCGGGGAGCTGTTTTTT. Translating it yields CASSFGGLNTGELFF.